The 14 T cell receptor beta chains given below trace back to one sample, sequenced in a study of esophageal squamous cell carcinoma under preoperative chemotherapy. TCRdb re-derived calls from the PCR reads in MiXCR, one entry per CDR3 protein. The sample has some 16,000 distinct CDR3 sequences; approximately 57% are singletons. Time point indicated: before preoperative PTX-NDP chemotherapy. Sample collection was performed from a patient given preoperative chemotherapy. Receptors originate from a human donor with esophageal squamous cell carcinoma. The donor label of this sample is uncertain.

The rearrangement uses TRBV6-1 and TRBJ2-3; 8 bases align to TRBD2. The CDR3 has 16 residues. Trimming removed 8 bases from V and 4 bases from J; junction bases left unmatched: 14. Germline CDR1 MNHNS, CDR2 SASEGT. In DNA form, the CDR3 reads TGTGCCAGCGGGGGCATCGGGGGGGACGACCCAGATACGCAGTATTTT. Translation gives CASGGIGGDDPDTQYF.

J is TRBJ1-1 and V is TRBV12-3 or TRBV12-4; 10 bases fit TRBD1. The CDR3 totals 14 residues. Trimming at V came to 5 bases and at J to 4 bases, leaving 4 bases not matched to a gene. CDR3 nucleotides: TGTGCCAGCAGTGTCGGGACAGGGGCCACTGAAGCTTTCTTT. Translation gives CASSVGTGATEAFF.

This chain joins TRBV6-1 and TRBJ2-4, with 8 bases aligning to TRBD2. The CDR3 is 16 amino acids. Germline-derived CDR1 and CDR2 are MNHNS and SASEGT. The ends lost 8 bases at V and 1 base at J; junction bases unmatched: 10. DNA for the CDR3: TGTGCCAGCCGTGTCTCGGGGGGGTACGCCAAAAACATTCAGTACTTC. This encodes CASRVSGGYAKNIQYF.

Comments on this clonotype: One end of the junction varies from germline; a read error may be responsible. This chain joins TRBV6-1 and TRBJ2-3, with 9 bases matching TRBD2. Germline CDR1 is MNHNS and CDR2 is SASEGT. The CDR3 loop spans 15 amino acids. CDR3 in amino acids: CASRGGGAGEGAQYF. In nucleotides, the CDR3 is TGTGCCAGCAGGGGCGGGGGGGCCGGCGAGGGTGCGCAGTATTTC.

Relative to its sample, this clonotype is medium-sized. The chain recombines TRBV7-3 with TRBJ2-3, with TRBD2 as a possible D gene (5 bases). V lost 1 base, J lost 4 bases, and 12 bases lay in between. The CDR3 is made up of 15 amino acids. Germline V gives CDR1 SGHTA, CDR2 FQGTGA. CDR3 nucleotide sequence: TGTGCCAGCAGCTTAAGTCCCGGGATCGCAGATACGCAGTATTTT. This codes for CASSLSPGIADTQYF.

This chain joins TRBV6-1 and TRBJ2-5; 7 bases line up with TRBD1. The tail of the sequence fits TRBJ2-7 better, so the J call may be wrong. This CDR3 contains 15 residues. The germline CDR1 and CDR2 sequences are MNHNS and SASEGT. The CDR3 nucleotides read TGTGCCAGCAGTGGAAGGGGACAGCTTTCCTACGAGCAGTACTTC. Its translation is CASSGRGQLSYEQYF.

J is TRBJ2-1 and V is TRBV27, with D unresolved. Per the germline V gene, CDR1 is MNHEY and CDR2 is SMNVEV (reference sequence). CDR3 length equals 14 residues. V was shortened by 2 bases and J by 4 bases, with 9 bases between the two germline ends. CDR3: CASSLEGQYNEQFF. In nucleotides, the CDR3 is TGTGCCAGCAGTTTAGAAGGGCAATACAATGAGCAGTTCTTC.

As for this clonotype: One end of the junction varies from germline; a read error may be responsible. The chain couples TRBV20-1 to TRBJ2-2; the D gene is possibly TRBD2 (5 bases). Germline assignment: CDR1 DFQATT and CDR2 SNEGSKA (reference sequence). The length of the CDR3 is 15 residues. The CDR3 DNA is TGCAGTGCTAGTGTTCATAGTGGGCACACCGGGGAGCTGTATTTT. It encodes CSASVHSGHTGELYF.

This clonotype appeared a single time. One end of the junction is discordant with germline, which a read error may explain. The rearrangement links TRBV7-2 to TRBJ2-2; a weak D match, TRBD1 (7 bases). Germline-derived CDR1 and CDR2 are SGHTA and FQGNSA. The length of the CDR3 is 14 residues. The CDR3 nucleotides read TGTGCGAGCAGCCAGGCTGTCAGCAGGGGGGCGCTGTATTTT. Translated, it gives CASSQAVSRGALYF.

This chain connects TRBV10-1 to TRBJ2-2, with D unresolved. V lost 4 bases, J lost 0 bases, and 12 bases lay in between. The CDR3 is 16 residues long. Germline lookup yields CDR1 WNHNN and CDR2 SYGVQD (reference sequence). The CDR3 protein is CASSVRSSANTGELFF. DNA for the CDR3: TGCGCCAGCAGTGTCAGGTCCTCCGCGAACACCGGGGAGCTGTTTTTT.

The CDR3 sequence is CASSDSLGGANVLTF. In nucleotides, the CDR3 is TGTGCCAGCAGTGACTCTCTAGGGGGGGCCAACGTCCTGACTTTC. V is TRBV6-4 and J is TRBJ2-6; no clear D gene. The CDR3 is 15 residues long. V was shortened by 0 bases and J by 4 bases, with 7 bases between the two germline ends. Germline loops: CDR1 MRHNA, CDR2 SNTAGT.

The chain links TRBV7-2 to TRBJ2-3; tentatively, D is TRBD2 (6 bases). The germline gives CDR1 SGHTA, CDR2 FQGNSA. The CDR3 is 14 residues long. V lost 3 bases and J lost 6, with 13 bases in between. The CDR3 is CASSLGDFLDTQYF. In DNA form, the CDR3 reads TGTGCCAGCAGCTTGGGGGACTTTTTGGATACGCAGTATTTT.

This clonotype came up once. The DNA of the CDR3 is TGTGCCAGCAGTTACTCGAACGTTGGGACAGACCAAGAGACCCAGTACTTC. Protein: CASSYSNVGTDQETQYF. This chain links TRBV6-5 with TRBJ2-1; 7 nucleotides line up with TRBD1. The J call is in doubt because the DNA end fits TRBJ2-5 better. The CDR3 totals 17 residues. Germline loops: CDR1 MNHEY, CDR2 SVGAGI.

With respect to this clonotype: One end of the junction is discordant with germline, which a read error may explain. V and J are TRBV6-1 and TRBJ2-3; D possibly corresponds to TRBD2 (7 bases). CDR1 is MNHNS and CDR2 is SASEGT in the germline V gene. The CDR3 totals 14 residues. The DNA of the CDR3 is TGTGGCGGCAGGGGAGGGCGCGCCTCAGACACGCAGTATTTC. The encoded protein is CGGRGGRASDTQYF.